The rows below give T cell receptor beta chains drawn from one sample of a study of human T cells and chemical hapten exposure. TCRdb reanalysed the RACE reads using MiXCR and keeps one entry per CDR3 protein. Of under 200,000 distinct CDR3 sequences in the sample, 28% were seen once. This specimen was whole blood, taken in connection with sensitization to the hapten diphenylcyclopropenone (DPC). Receptors originate from a woman in her late teens or twenties with alopecia areata. Some clones in this sample may be carry-over from other donors' samples. The CDR3 runs from the conserved cysteine through the conserved F or W. The order of the fields is J gene, D gene, CDR3 length, clone size, V gene, CDR3 DNA, CDR3 protein. The D gene is left open where the match is weak. Some rows mark clone size as missing; the rest say once, few, many or name a class of expanded clone.

j_gene: TRBJ2-1; d_gene: TRBD2; len: 15; abundance: -; v_gene: TRBV29-1; CDR3nt: TGCAGCGTAAGGGGTACTAGCGGGAGAACGACTGAGCAGTTCTTC; CDR3aa: CSVRGTSGRTTEQFF
j_gene: TRBJ1-1; d_gene: -; len: 14; abundance: few; v_gene: TRBV2; CDR3nt: TGTGCCAGCAGTTTCGGGACGTGGAACACTGAAGCTTTCTTT; CDR3aa: CASSFGTWNTEAFF
j_gene: TRBJ1-6; d_gene: -; len: 13; abundance: few; v_gene: TRBV7-2; CDR3nt: TGTGCCAGCAGCTACAAGTATAATTCACCCCTCCACTTT; CDR3aa: CASSYKYNSPLHF
j_gene: TRBJ1-2; d_gene: -; len: 13; abundance: many; v_gene: TRBV4-3; CDR3nt: TGCGCCAGCAGCCAAGACGGTAACTATGGCTACACCTTC; CDR3aa: CASSQDGNYGYTF
j_gene: TRBJ2-6; d_gene: -; len: 16; abundance: few; v_gene: TRBV7-6; CDR3nt: TGTGCCAGCAGCTTAGACGGGGGATCTGGGGCCAACGTCCTGACTTTC; CDR3aa: CASSLDGGSGANVLTF
j_gene: TRBJ2-7; d_gene: -; len: 16; abundance: -; v_gene: TRBV7-2; CDR3nt: TGTGCCAGCAGCTTAGATGGTGGCGGGACTGTCTACGAGCAGTACTTC; CDR3aa: CASSLDGGGTVYEQYF
j_gene: TRBJ1-1; d_gene: -; len: 15; abundance: -; v_gene: TRBV25-1; CDR3nt: TGTGCCAGCAGTGAATCTCGGAAGGGCTTGACTGAAGCTTTCTTT; CDR3aa: CASSESRKGLTEAFF
j_gene: TRBJ1-1; d_gene: -; len: 14; abundance: -; v_gene: TRBV2; CDR3nt: TGTGCCAGCAGTGCCGCCCCGACTAACACTGAAGCTTTCTTT; CDR3aa: CASSAAPTNTEAFF
j_gene: TRBJ2-5; d_gene: TRBD1; len: 13; abundance: -; v_gene: TRBV20-1; CDR3nt: TGCAGCCGTACGGGACAGACTCAAGAGACCCAGTACTTC; CDR3aa: CSRTGQTQETQYF
j_gene: TRBJ2-7; d_gene: TRBD2; len: 14; abundance: -; v_gene: TRBV27; CDR3nt: TGTGCCAGCAGTTTGGGACTAGCGCGTCTCGAGCAGTACTTC; CDR3aa: CASSLGLARLEQYF
j_gene: TRBJ2-2; d_gene: TRBD1; len: 15; abundance: once; v_gene: TRBV9; CDR3nt: TGTGCCAGCAGCGGGACAGGGGGAAGTACAAGGGAGCTGTTTTTT; CDR3aa: CASSGTGGSTRELFF
j_gene: TRBJ2-3; d_gene: TRBD2; len: 17; abundance: few; v_gene: TRBV7-2; CDR3nt: TGTGCCAGCAGCTTATATTCTGCGGGAGGGTGGGTAGATACGCAGTATTTT; CDR3aa: CASSLYSAGGWVDTQYF
j_gene: TRBJ1-2; d_gene: -; len: 11; abundance: few; v_gene: TRBV29-1; CDR3nt: TGCAGCGTTGGAAGAACTAATGGCTACACCTTC; CDR3aa: CSVGRTNGYTF
j_gene: TRBJ1-1; d_gene: TRBD1; len: 14; abundance: few; v_gene: TRBV27; CDR3nt: TGTGCCAGCAGTTCTGGGACAGGGAACACTGAAGCTTTCTTT; CDR3aa: CASSSGTGNTEAFF
j_gene: TRBJ2-1; d_gene: TRBD1; len: 17; abundance: -; v_gene: TRBV6-4; CDR3nt: TGTGCCAGCCTACCCGACCCCGACAGGGGACGTTACAATGAGCAGTTCTTC; CDR3aa: CASLPDPDRGRYNEQFF
j_gene: TRBJ2-2; d_gene: TRBD1; len: 15; abundance: -; v_gene: TRBV7-2; CDR3nt: TGTGCCAGCAGCTGGGACAGGGTTGACACCGGGGAGCTGTTTTTT; CDR3aa: CASSWDRVDTGELFF
j_gene: TRBJ2-1; d_gene: -; len: 13; abundance: -; v_gene: TRBV6-5; CDR3nt: TGTGCCAGCAGTTACGGTTTCGAGAATGAGCAGTTCTTC; CDR3aa: CASSYGFENEQFF
j_gene: TRBJ2-7; d_gene: TRBD2; len: 18; abundance: many; v_gene: TRBV7-2; CDR3nt: TGTGCCAGCAGCCCAGAAAAGCCGGGACTAGCGGGGGTCGACGAGCAGTACTTC; CDR3aa: CASSPEKPGLAGVDEQYF
j_gene: TRBJ1-4; d_gene: -; len: 13; abundance: few; v_gene: TRBV19; CDR3nt: TGTGCCAGTATCGGACAGTTAGCTGAAAAACTGTTTTTT; CDR3aa: CASIGQLAEKLFF
j_gene: TRBJ2-3; d_gene: TRBD2; len: 14; abundance: -; v_gene: TRBV20-1; CDR3nt: TGCAGTGCTGGGAAGCGGGGACGCACAGATACGCAGTATTTT; CDR3aa: CSAGKRGRTDTQYF
j_gene: TRBJ1-5; d_gene: -; len: 15; abundance: few; v_gene: TRBV5-1; CDR3nt: TGCGCCAGCAGCTTACACCGGAATAGCAATCAGCCCCAGCATTTT; CDR3aa: CASSLHRNSNQPQHF
j_gene: TRBJ1-5; d_gene: -; len: 15; abundance: -; v_gene: TRBV20-1; CDR3nt: TGCAGTGCTAGAGACCCCGGGCTAAACAATCAGCCCCAGCATTTT; CDR3aa: CSARDPGLNNQPQHF